The next 29 T cell receptor beta chains were all read from a single sample in a study of blood T cell repertoires in COVID-19 (dated by TCRdb to about 2020). Library prep was done by the immunoSEQ multiplex PCR assay. The immuneACCESS repertoire file appears here via TCRdb, limited to in-frame rearrangements. These files lack a portion of the clones; in checked studies, under half of the deficit traces to unresolved V genes, and the cause of the others is not known. The sample table contains approximately 190,000 clones; only one count was recorded for 83% of them. Clones ranked in the top ten supply approximately 6.1% of the sample. Sequenced material: peripheral blood. These TCRs come from a woman aged 40 to 50 with acute or convalescent COVID-19.

The chain employs TRBV3-1 (or the pseudogene TRBV3-2) and TRBJ2-1, with 9 bases fitting TRBD1. The CDR3 length is 17 residues. CDR1 and CDR2 (germline): LGHDT, YNNKEL (reference sequence). J lost 3 bases, V lost 0 bases, and 6 bases had no gene match. CDR3 in DNA: TGTGCCAGCAGCCAAGATACGGGACAGGGTTACTACAATGAGCAGTTCTTC. This gives the protein CASSQDTGQGYYNEQFF.

The chain is built from TRBV5-1 and TRBJ1-1; possible D gene TRBD1, 6 bases. CDR1 SGHRS and CDR2 YFSETQ come from the germline V gene. V shed 4 bases and J shed 4 bases, with 14 bases lying between them. The CDR3 covers 14 residues. The CDR3 nucleotides read TGCGCCAGCAGCCGACAGGAGCCGAGCACTGAAGCTTTCTTT. Encoded protein: CASSRQEPSTEAFF.

The genes are TRBV30 and TRBJ2-5, with D possibly being TRBD2 (5 bases). This CDR3 spans 12 amino acids. Per germline, CDR1 GTSNPN and CDR2 SVGIG (reference sequence). V lost 8 bases and J lost 7, with 17 bases in between. The DNA of the CDR3 is TGTGCCATGCGACGGGAAGGCGGGACCCAGTACTTC. Amino acids: CAMRREGGTQYF.

CDR3 residues: CASSLESYSNTEAFF. CDR3 DNA: TGTGCCAGCAGCTTGGAATCTTATTCGAACACTGAAGCTTTCTTT. The chain couples TRBV5-6 to TRBJ1-1; D remains ambiguous. The CDR3 is made up of 15 amino acids. Germline V gene sequence: CDR1 SGHDT, CDR2 YYEEEE. V shed 0 bases and J shed 1 base, with 10 bases lying between them.

The CDR3 reads CASSLAGLGLTREAFF. The DNA of the CDR3 is TGTGCCAGCAGCTTAGCGGGCCTTGGATTGACCCGGGAAGCTTTCTTT. The J gene is TRBJ1-1, the V gene TRBV7-2; D is ambiguous. Per germline, CDR1 SGHTA and CDR2 FQGNSA. The CDR3 contains 16 residues. Trimming took off 0 bases at V and 8 bases at J, with 19 bases between the two ends.

The rearrangement uses TRBV10-3 and TRBJ2-1, with 12 bases identical to TRBD2. With V trimmed by 2 bases and J by 6 bases, 8 bases remained unmatched. The CDR3 has 17 amino acids. Germline values: CDR1 ENHRY, CDR2 SYGVKD. This chain's CDR3 is CAISERASGGAGNEQFF. The CDR3 DNA follows: TGTGCCATCAGTGAGCGAGCTAGCGGGGGGGCGGGCAATGAGCAGTTCTTC.

The chain joins TRBV11-2 to TRBJ2-7, with 13 positions matching TRBD2. The CDR3 has 13 residues. Germline loops: CDR1 SGHAT, CDR2 FQNNGV. Trimming took 5 bases from V and 10 from J; bases not matched to a gene: 5. The CDR3 protein is CASSLRTSGSQYF. CDR3 DNA: TGTGCCAGCAGCCTTCGGACTAGCGGGAGCCAGTACTTC.

The chain joins TRBV7-7 to TRBJ2-2; 9 bases fit TRBD2. The CDR3 has 16 residues. Germline V gene data show CDR1 as SSHAT and CDR2 as FNYEAQ (reference sequence). Trimming at V came to 4 bases and at J to 3 bases, leaving 6 bases not matched to a gene. CDR3 DNA: TGTGCCAGCAGCTCTGGGCTAGCGGGATACACCGGGGAGCTGTTTTTT. Encoded protein: CASSSGLAGYTGELFF.

Only a few counts were recorded for this clone. The chain carries TRBV9 and TRBJ2-1, with TRBD2 identical over 7 bases. The germline CDR1 and CDR2 sequences are SGDLS and YYNGEE. The CDR3 is 15 amino acids. V dropped 0 bases and J dropped 3; count of bases not matched to a gene: 3. Here the CDR3 reads CASSVAGGGYNEQFF. Here the CDR3 DNA reads TGTGCCAGCAGCGTAGCTGGCGGGGGCTACAATGAGCAGTTCTTC.

This clone appeared once. This chain links TRBV5-6 with TRBJ2-5; 9 bases are shared with TRBD1. The germline CDR1 and CDR2 sequences are SGHDT and YYEEEE. The CDR3 loop spans 14 amino acids. Losses at the gene ends were 3 bases for V and 5 bases for J; bases not matched to a gene: 5. The CDR3 nucleotides are TGTGCCAGCAGCTCAGGACAGGGGTGGGAGACCCAGTACTTC. It specifies CASSSGQGWETQYF. The full variable domain, with the rest looked up from reference TRBV5-6 and TRBJ2-5, is DAGVTQSPTHLIKTRGQQVTLRCSPKSGHDTVSWYQQALGQGPQFIFQYYEEEERQRGNFPDRFSGHQFPNYSSELNVNALLLGDSALYLCASSSGQGWETQYFGPGTRLLVL.

This clone appeared a few times. This sequence joins TRBV5-4 and TRBJ2-3, with D possibly being TRBD1 (6 bases). The germline V gene has CDR1 SGHNT and CDR2 YYREEE (reference sequence). The CDR3 contains 16 residues. Trimming removed 5 bases at V and 4 bases at J, with 20 bases between. CDR3 loop: CASRLGGVGRADTQYF. In DNA form, the CDR3 reads TGTGCCAGCAGGCTAGGGGGAGTGGGGAGAGCAGATACGCAGTATTTT. The full variable domain, in which reference TRBV5-4 and TRBJ2-3 provide the parts outside the CDR3, is ETGVTQSPTHLIKTRGQQVTLRCSSQSGHNTVSWYQQALGQGPQFIFQYYREEENGRGNFPPRFSGLQFPNYSSELNVNALELDDSALYLCASRLGGVGRADTQYFGPGTRLTVL.

The rearrangement joins TRBV7-9 to TRBJ1-1; TRBD1 is a possible D gene (5 bases). V gave up 6 bases and J gave up 5 bases, with 16 bases separating them. The CDR3 is made up of 14 amino acids. Germline V CDR1 and CDR2: SEHNR, FQNEAQ (reference sequence). CDR3 protein: CASSSRVGMTEAFF. In nucleotides, the CDR3 is TGTGCCAGCAGTTCCAGGGTAGGGATGACTGAAGCTTTCTTT.

The J gene is TRBJ2-7, the V gene TRBV6-2 or TRBV6-3; D unresolved. The CDR3 runs to 12 residues. Trimming shortened V by 5 bases and J by 3 bases, and 8 bases separated the two germline ends. Germline V lookup: CDR1 MNHEY, CDR2 SVGEGT. DNA for the CDR3: TGTGCCAGCAGTAGCAGGTACTACGAGCAGTACTTC. Protein product: CASSSRYYEQYF.

This chain links TRBV19 with TRBJ2-7; the match to TRBD1 covers 11 bases. J gave up 2 bases and V 5 bases, and 2 bases lay outside the gene matches. The CDR3 has 14 residues. Looked up from germline, CDR1 is LNHDA and CDR2 is SQIVND (reference sequence). The CDR3 here is CASSPGQGAYEQYF. The CDR3, as DNA: TGTGCCAGTAGTCCGGGACAGGGGGCCTACGAGCAGTACTTC.

This chain connects TRBV12-3 or TRBV12-4 to TRBJ2-7, with D hard to call. Trimming removed 4 bases from V and 7 bases from J, with 11 bases in between. This CDR3 region has 12 residues. The CDR3 DNA sequence: TGTGCCAGCAGTTCATCGTACAGTGAGCAGTACTTC. This translates into CASSSSYSEQYF.

V gene TRBV27 combines with J gene TRBJ1-1; 7 bases match TRBD1. Trimming at V came to 3 bases and at J to 3 bases, leaving 7 bases not matched to a gene. This CDR3 is built from 15 residues. Per the germline V gene, CDR1 is MNHEY and CDR2 is SMNVEV (reference sequence). CDR3 coding DNA: TGTGCCAGCAGTTTCGCCATCACAGGGGACACTGAAGCTTTCTTT. Translating gives CASSFAITGDTEAFF.

In this sample, this clone turned up a few times. The chain joins TRBV5-1 to TRBJ1-2, with TRBD1 matching 8 bases. Germline values: CDR1 SGHRS, CDR2 YFSETQ. The CDR3 contains 14 residues. V was pared by 6 bases and J by 4 bases, with 8 bases of the junction left unmatched. CDR3 loop: CASTLTGQAYGYTF. CDR3 nucleotide sequence: TGCGCCAGCACCCTCACGGGACAGGCCTATGGCTACACCTTC.

The chain has TRBV27 and TRBJ2-7; 9 bases are shared with TRBD2. Per the germline V gene, CDR1 is MNHEY and CDR2 is SMNVEV (reference sequence). The J segment lost 1 base and the V segment lost 8 bases, leaving 18 bases of the junction unmatched. The CDR3 contains 18 residues. CDR3 protein: CASRHQKGSGRISYEQYF. As DNA, the CDR3 is TGTGCCAGCCGACACCAAAAGGGAAGCGGGAGGATTTCCTACGAGCAGTACTTC.

The V and J genes are TRBV2 and TRBJ1-5; 8 nucleotides agree with TRBD1. The CDR3 contains 15 residues. The germline gives CDR1 SNHLY, CDR2 FYNNEI. V was pared by 5 bases and J by 5 bases, with 8 bases of the junction left unmatched. CDR3 region: CASSRSTGGYQPQHF. CDR3 sequence (DNA): TGTGCCAGCAGTAGGAGTACAGGGGGATATCAGCCCCAGCATTTT.

This clone occurred a few times. The V gene is TRBV14, the J gene TRBJ2-7; TRBD1 aligns across 9 bases. Germline V gives CDR1 SGHDN, CDR2 FVKESK. This CDR3 spans 17 amino acids. V shed 1 base and J 0 bases; nucleotides not matched to a gene: 7. This CDR3 reads CASSQGLQGARSYEQYF. Here the CDR3 DNA reads TGTGCCAGCAGCCAAGGTTTACAGGGGGCCCGCTCCTACGAGCAGTACTTC.

The count of this clone is one. The V gene is TRBV4-1, the J gene TRBJ1-4; 7 bases fit TRBD1. Germline CDR1 reads MGHRA; CDR2 reads YSYEKL. V lost 4 bases and J lost 7; bases outside the gene matches: 9. The CDR3 is 15 residues long. This chain's CDR3 is CASSLTGAPSEKLFF. The CDR3 DNA is TGCGCCAGCAGCCTTACAGGGGCGCCCAGTGAAAAACTGTTTTTT.

V gene TRBV2 combines with J gene TRBJ1-2; no reliable D call. The CDR3 is 12 amino acids. The germline gives CDR1 SNHLY, CDR2 FYNNEI. V was shortened by 2 bases and J by 2 bases, with 3 bases between the two germline ends. The CDR3 nucleotides are TGTGCCAGCAGTGAACAGAACTATGGCTACACCTTC. It codes for CASSEQNYGYTF.

V and J are TRBV6-5 and TRBJ2-5, with TRBD2 matching over 8 bases. From germline, CDR1 is MNHEY and CDR2 SVGAGI. Trimming cost V 10 bases and J 5 bases; bases outside gene matches: 6. This CDR3 comprises 12 residues. CDR3 amino acids: CATRGGVETQYF. The CDR3 nucleotides read TGTGCCACTCGGGGGGGGGTCGAGACCCAGTACTTC.

The J gene is TRBJ1-2, the V gene TRBV10-1, with unresolved D. Germline CDR1 and CDR2: WNHNN and SYGVQD (reference sequence). Trimming cost V 4 bases and J 7 bases, with 10 bases left between them. CDR3 size: 12 residues. CDR3 protein: CASSGLGSGYTF. The CDR3 nucleotides read TGCGCCAGCAGTGGGCTAGGTAGTGGCTACACCTTC.

This clone appeared a single time. CDR3 amino acids: CASSPWARETQYF. Written as DNA, the CDR3 is TGCGCCAGCAGCCCCTGGGCCCGAGAGACCCAGTACTTC. J is TRBJ2-5 and V is TRBV5-1, with D hard to call. The V gene's germline CDR1 is SGHRS and CDR2 YFSETQ. The CDR3 is made up of 13 amino acids. The germline V and J ends were trimmed by 4 bases and 4 bases, with 11 bases remaining between them.

The genes are TRBV2 and TRBJ1-1; 7 bases align to TRBD1. The CDR3 has 14 amino acids. Trimming took 5 bases from V and 1 from J; bases not matched to a gene: 4. The germline V gene has CDR1 SNHLY and CDR2 FYNNEI. The CDR3 loop reads CASSRQGQNTEAFF. In DNA form, the CDR3 reads TGTGCCAGCAGTAGACAGGGCCAGAACACTGAAGCTTTCTTT.

This clone was observed a few times. The J gene is TRBJ1-2, the V gene TRBV24-1; D unclear. The V end lost 1 base, the J end lost 9 bases, and 8 bases lay between the germline ends. This CDR3 contains 12 residues. Germline-derived CDR1 and CDR2 are KGHDR and SFDVKD. CDR3 residues: CATSDFGERYTF. In DNA form, the CDR3 reads TGTGCCACCAGTGATTTCGGTGAGCGCTACACCTTC.

The genes are TRBV27 and TRBJ2-3, with 9 bases fitting TRBD2. Germline V gene lookup returns CDR1 MNHEY and CDR2 SMNVEV (reference sequence). The CDR3 spans 19 residues. With V trimmed by 3 bases and J by 4 bases, 17 bases remained unmatched. Written as DNA, the CDR3 is TGTGCCAGCAGTTTGATGTCGGGTGGAGCGGGGGGAGTGGCAGATACGCAGTATTTT. This gives the protein CASSLMSGGAGGVADTQYF.

The rearrangement uses TRBV7-2 and TRBJ2-1, with 9 bases identical to TRBD2. The J segment lost 0 bases and the V segment lost 0 bases, leaving 9 bases of the junction unmatched. Germline values: CDR1 SGHTA, CDR2 FQGNSA. CDR3 length: 19 residues. The CDR3 loop reads CASSLALAGGVASYNEQFF. The CDR3, as DNA: TGTGCCAGCAGCTTAGCGTTGGCGGGAGGGGTAGCCTCCTACAATGAGCAGTTCTTC.